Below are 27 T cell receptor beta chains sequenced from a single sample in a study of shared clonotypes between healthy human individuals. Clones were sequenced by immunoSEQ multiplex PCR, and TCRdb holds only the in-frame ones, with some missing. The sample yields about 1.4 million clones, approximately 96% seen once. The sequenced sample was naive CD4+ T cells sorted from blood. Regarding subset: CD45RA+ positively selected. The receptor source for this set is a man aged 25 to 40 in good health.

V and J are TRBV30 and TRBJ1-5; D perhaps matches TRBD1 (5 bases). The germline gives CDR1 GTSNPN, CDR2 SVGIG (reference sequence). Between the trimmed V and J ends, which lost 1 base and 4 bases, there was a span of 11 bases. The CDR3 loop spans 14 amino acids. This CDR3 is CAWSGTHRNQPQHF. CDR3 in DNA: TGTGCCTGGAGTGGCACCCACAGGAATCAGCCCCAGCATTTT.

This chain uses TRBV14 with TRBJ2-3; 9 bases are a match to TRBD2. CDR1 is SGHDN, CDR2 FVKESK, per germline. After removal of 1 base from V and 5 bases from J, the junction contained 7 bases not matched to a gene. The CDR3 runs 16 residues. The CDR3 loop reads CASSQALAGWGDTQYF. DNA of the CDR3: TGTGCCAGCAGCCAAGCGCTAGCGGGATGGGGAGATACGCAGTATTTT.

The chain's CDR3 is CASSEAGGPAKNIQYF. DNA of the CDR3: TGTGCCAGCAGTGAGGCGGGAGGGCCGGCCAAAAACATTCAGTACTTC. This chain uses TRBV25-1 with TRBJ2-4; 9 nucleotides line up with TRBD2. Germline V gene lookup returns CDR1 MGHDK and CDR2 SYGVNS. The length of the CDR3 is 16 residues. V shed 3 bases and J 1 base; nucleotides not matched to a gene: 4.

The DNA for the CDR3 is TGTGCCAGCAGTCGGGGGAGTTTGAAAGACACAGATACGCAGTATTTT. Amino acid sequence: CASSRGSLKDTDTQYF. The chain combines TRBV5-4 with TRBJ2-3; tentatively, D is TRBD2 (6 bases). The CDR3 length is 16 residues. From germline, CDR1 is SGHNT and CDR2 YYREEE (reference sequence). With 5 bases removed from V and 2 bases from J, the gap between germline ends came to 18 bases.

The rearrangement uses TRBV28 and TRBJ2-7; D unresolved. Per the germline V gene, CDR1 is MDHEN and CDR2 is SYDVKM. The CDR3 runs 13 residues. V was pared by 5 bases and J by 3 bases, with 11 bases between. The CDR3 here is CASSPLLRYEQYF. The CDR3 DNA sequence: TGTGCCAGCAGTCCCCTCCTACGCTACGAGCAGTACTTC.

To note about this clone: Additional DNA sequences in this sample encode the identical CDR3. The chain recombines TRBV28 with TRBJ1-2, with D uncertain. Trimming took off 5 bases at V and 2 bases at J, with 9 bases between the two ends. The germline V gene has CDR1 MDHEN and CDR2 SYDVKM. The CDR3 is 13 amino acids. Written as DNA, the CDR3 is TGTGCCAGCAGTCGAGGACTGAACTATGGCTACACCTTC. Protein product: CASSRGLNYGYTF.

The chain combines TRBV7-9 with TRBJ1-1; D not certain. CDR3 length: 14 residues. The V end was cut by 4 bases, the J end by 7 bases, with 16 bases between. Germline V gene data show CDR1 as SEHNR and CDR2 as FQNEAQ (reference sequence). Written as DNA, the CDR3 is TGTGCCAGCAGCTACCGGCCGGAAGAAGGTGAAGCTTTCTTT. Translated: CASSYRPEEGEAFF.

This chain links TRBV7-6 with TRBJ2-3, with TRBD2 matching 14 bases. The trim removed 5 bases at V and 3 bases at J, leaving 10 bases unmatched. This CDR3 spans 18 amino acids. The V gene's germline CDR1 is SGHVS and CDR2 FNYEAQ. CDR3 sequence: CASSLRLAGGLRTDTQYF. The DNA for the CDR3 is TGTGCCAGCAGCCTAAGACTAGCGGGAGGGCTCAGGACAGATACGCAGTATTTT.

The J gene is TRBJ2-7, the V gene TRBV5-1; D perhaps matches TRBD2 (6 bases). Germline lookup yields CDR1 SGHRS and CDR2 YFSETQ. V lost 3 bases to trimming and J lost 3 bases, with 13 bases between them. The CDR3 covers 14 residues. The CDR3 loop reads CASSSTGVVYEQYF. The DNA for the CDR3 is TGCGCCAGCAGCTCAACGGGGGTTGTCTACGAGCAGTACTTC.

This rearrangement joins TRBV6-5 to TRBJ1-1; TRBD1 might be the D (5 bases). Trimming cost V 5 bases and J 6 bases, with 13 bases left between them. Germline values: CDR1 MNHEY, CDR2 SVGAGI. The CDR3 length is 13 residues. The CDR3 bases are TGTGCCAGCAGTGGAACGGGGGGATCTGAAGCTTTCTTT. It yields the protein CASSGTGGSEAFF.

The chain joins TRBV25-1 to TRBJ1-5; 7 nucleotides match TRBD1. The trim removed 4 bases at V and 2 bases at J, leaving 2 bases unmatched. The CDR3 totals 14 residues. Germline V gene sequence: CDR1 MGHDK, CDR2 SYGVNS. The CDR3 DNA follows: TGTGCCAGCAGTGCAACAGGGGGCAATCAGCCCCAGCATTTT. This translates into CASSATGGNQPQHF.

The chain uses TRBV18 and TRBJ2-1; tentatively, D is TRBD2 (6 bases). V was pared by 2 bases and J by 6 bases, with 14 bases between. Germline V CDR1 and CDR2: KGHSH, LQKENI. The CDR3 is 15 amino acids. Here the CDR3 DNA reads TGTGCCAGCTCACCAAAAGGGGCCGGGAGCAATGAGCAGTTCTTC. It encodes CASSPKGAGSNEQFF.

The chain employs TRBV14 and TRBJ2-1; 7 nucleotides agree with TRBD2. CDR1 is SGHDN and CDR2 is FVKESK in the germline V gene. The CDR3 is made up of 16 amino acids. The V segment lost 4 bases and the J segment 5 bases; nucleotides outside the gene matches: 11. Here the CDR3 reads CASSRWFWAGDNEQFF. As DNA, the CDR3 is TGTGCCAGCAGCCGTTGGTTCTGGGCGGGGGACAATGAGCAGTTCTTC.

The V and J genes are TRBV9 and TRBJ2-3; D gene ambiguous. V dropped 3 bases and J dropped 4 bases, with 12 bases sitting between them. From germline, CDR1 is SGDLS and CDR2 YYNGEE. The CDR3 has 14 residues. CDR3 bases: TGTGCCAGCAGCGCGGACCCAACCGCAGATACGCAGTATTTT. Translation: CASSADPTADTQYF.

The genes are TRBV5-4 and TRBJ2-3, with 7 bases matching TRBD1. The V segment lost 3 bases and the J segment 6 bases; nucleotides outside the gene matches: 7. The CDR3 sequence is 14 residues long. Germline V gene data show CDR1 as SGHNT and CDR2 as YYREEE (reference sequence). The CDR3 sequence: CASSSGQRRDTQYF. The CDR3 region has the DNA TGTGCCAGCAGCTCGGGACAGCGGCGTGATACGCAGTATTTT.

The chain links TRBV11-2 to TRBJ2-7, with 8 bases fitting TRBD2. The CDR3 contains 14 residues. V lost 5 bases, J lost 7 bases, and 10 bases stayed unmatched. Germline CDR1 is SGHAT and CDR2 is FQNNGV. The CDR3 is CASSPRPAGVEQYF. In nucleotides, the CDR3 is TGTGCCAGCAGCCCGAGGCCAGCGGGAGTGGAGCAGTACTTC.

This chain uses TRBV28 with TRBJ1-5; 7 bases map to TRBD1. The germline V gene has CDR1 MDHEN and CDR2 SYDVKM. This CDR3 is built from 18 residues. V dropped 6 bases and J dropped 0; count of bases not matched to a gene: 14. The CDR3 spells CASSLRDSAVYSNQPQHF. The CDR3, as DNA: TGTGCCAGCAGCTTGCGGGACAGCGCAGTTTATAGCAATCAGCCCCAGCATTTT.

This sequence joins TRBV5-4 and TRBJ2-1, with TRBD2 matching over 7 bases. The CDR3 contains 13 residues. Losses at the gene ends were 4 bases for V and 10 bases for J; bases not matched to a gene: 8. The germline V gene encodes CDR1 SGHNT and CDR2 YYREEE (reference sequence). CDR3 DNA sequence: TGTGCCAGCAGCCTAAGGGACTATGAGGAGCAGTTCTTC. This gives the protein CASSLRDYEEQFF.

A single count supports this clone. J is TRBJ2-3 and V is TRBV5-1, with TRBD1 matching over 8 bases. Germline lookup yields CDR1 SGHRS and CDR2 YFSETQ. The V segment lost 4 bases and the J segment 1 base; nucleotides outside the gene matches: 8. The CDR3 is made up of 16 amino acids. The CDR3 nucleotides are TGCGCCAGCAGCATCGCAGGGGGCGGTGGCACAGATACGCAGTATTTT. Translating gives CASSIAGGGGTDTQYF.

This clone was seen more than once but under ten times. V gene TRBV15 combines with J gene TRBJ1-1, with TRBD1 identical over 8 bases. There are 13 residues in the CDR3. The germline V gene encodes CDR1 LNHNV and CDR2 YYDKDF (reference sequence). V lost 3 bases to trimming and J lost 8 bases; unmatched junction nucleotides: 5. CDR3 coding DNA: TGTGCCACCAGCAGGTTGGGACAGGCGGAAGCTTTCTTT. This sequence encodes CATSRLGQAEAFF.

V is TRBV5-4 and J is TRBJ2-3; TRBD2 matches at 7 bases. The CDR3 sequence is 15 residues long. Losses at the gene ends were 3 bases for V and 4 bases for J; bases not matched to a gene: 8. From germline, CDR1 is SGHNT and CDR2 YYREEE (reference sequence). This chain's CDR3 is CASSYALALSDTQYF. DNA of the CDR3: TGTGCCAGCAGCTATGCACTAGCGTTATCAGATACGCAGTATTTT.

CDR3 sequence: CASIPFKGRSTDTQYF. CDR3 DNA: TGTGCCAGCATCCCCTTTAAAGGAAGGAGCACAGATACGCAGTATTTT. The chain has TRBV7-9 and TRBJ2-3; the D is unclear. Germline loops: CDR1 SEHNR, CDR2 FQNEAQ (reference sequence). CDR3 length: 16 residues. V was pared by 7 bases and J by 0 bases, with 17 bases between. Variable domain in full (rest from reference TRBV7-9 and TRBJ2-3): DTGVSQNPRHKITKRGQNVTFRCDPISEHNRLYWYRQTLGQGPEFLTYFQNEAQLEKSRLLSDRFSAERPKGSFSTLEIQRTEQGDSAMYLCASIPFKGRSTDTQYFGPGTRLTVL.

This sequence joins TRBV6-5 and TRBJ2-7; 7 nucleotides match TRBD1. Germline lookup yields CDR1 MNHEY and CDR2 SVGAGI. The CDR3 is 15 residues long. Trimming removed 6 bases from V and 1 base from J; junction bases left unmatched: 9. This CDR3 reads CASSSPHRGSYEQYF. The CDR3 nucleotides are TGTGCCAGCAGCTCCCCCCACAGGGGATCCTACGAGCAGTACTTC.

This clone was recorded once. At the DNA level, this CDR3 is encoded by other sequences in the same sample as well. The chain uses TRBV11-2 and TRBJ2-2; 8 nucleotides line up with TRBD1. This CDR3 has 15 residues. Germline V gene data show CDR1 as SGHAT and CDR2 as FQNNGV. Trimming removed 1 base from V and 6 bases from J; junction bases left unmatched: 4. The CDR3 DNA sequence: TGTGCCAGCAGCTTAGTCGGACAGGGCGCCGGGGAGCTGTTTTTT. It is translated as CASSLVGQGAGELFF. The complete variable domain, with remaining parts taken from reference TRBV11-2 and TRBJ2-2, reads EAGVAQSPRYKIIEKRQSVAFWCNPISGHATLYWYQQILGQGPKLLIQFQNNGVVDDSQLPKDRFSAERLKGVDSTLKIQPAKLEDSAVYLCASSLVGQGAGELFFGEGSRLTVL.

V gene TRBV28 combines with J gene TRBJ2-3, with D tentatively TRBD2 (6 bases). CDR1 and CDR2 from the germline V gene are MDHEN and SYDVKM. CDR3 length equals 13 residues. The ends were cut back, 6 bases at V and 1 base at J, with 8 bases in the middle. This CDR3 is CASSRGGTDTQYF. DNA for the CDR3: TGTGCCAGCAGCCGCGGGGGCACAGATACGCAGTATTTT.

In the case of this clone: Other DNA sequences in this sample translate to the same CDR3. In DNA form, the CDR3 reads TGCAGTGCTAGCCTTCTCTACGAGCAGTACTTC. It is translated as CSASLLYEQYF. The chain joins TRBV20-1 to TRBJ2-7; D remains unclear. Germline V gene lookup returns CDR1 DFQATT and CDR2 SNEGSKA (reference sequence). The CDR3 consists of 11 residues. Trimming took off 3 bases at V and 3 bases at J, with 6 bases between the two ends.

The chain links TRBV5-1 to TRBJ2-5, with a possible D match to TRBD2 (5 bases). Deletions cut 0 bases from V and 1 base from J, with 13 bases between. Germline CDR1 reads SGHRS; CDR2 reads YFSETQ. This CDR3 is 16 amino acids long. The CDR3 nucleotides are TGCGCCAGCAGCTTGGTTCCGGGATGGGTCCAAGAGACCCAGTACTTC. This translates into CASSLVPGWVQETQYF.